The sequence of this TCR beta chain was determined in a study of technical replicates of blood from several donors. Produced via immunoSEQ multiplex PCR; TCRdb's table is partial and in-frame only. The sample records tens of thousands of clones, approximately 95% being singletons. The V end lost 6 bases, the J end lost 4 bases, and 13 bases lay between the germline ends. CDR1 is PRHDT, CDR2 FYEKMQ, per germline (reference sequence). The CDR3 loop spans 14 amino acids. This receptor was obtained from a human donor in good health. The sequencing sample was made of T cells isolated from PBMCs. The chain is built from TRBV13 and TRBJ1-3; TRBD1 might be the D (6 bases). CDR3: CASSSRGLGNTIYF. The CDR3 nucleotides are TGTGCCAGCAGTTCCAGGGGCTTGGGAAACACCATATATTTT.